These 12 T cell receptor beta chains originate from one sample sequenced in a study of blood T cell repertoires in COVID-19 (TCRdb year 2020). Library construction relied on the immunoSEQ multiplex PCR assay. In TCRdb, the immuneACCESS table is reduced to in-frame sequences with V and J assigned. These tables do not hold every clone; where another copy was compared, an unresolved V gene accounts for under half, and the others remain unexplained. Across this sample there are over 400,000 clones, with approximately 83% seen only once. 3% to 4% of the sample lies in the top ten. Sequencing was carried out using peripheral blood. The receptors were sampled from a human donor in a cohort sampled during active COVID-19.

This sequence joins TRBV7-9 and TRBJ2-4; possibly TRBD2 for D (6 bases). V lost 7 bases to trimming and J lost 6 bases, with 16 bases between them. The germline V gene encodes CDR1 SEHNR and CDR2 FQNEAQ (reference sequence). This CDR3 spans 14 amino acids. CDR3 nucleotides: TGTGCCAGCAAAAGGTCACTCGGGGGAAACATTCAGTACTTC. Its protein product is CASKRSLGGNIQYF.

This chain uses TRBV10-1 with TRBJ1-1; D unclear. V lost 2 bases to trimming and J lost 1 base, with 8 bases between them. Germline V gives CDR1 WNHNN, CDR2 SYGVQD (reference sequence). The CDR3 contains 14 residues. The CDR3 DNA reads TGCGCCAGCAGTGAGGGTCAGGCGAACACTGAAGCTTTCTTT. It specifies CASSEGQANTEAFF.

In its sample, this clone was seen a few times. This chain connects TRBV7-9 to TRBJ1-6, with 8 bases matching TRBD1. The germline gives CDR1 SEHNR, CDR2 FQNEAQ (reference sequence). The trim removed 1 base at V and 9 bases at J, leaving 2 bases unmatched. The CDR3 is 14 amino acids. The CDR3 spells CASSLGQGTSPLHF. CDR3 sequence (DNA): TGTGCCAGCAGCTTAGGACAGGGGACTTCACCCCTCCACTTT.

The V and J genes are TRBV5-1 and TRBJ2-5; 10 bases fit TRBD2. CDR3 length: 16 amino acids. Per the germline V gene, CDR1 is SGHRS and CDR2 is YFSETQ. J lost 1 base, V lost 0 bases, and 3 bases had no gene match. DNA for the CDR3: TGCGCCAGCAGCTTGGGGACTAGCGGAACCCAAGAGACCCAGTACTTC. Protein product: CASSLGTSGTQETQYF.

As concerns this clone: Other DNA sequences within the sample encode an identical CDR3. The J gene is TRBJ2-7, the V gene TRBV7-2; 7 bases are a match to TRBD1. J gave up 0 bases and V 1 base, and 3 bases lay outside the gene matches. The CDR3 totals 15 residues. From germline, CDR1 is SGHTA and CDR2 FQGNSA. The CDR3 is CASSLGAGGSYEQYF. The DNA for the CDR3 is TGTGCCAGCAGCTTAGGGGCAGGGGGCTCCTACGAGCAGTACTTC.

The chain has TRBV25-1 and TRBJ2-7, with 9 bases identical to TRBD2. Trimming removed 5 bases from V and 2 bases from J; junction bases left unmatched: 1. CDR1 and CDR2 (germline): MGHDK, SYGVNS. The CDR3 consists of 13 residues. Here the CDR3 reads CASSLAGTYEQYF. The CDR3 bases are TGTGCCAGCAGTCTAGCGGGAACCTACGAGCAGTACTTC.

This sequence joins TRBV7-9 and TRBJ2-1, with TRBD1 identical over 9 bases. V was clipped by 5 bases and J by 2 bases; unmatched bases: 10. Germline CDR1 reads SEHNR; CDR2 reads FQNEAQ (reference sequence). This CDR3 is 17 amino acids long. CDR3 DNA: TGTGCCAGCAGCAAACACGCCGGGACAGGGACCTACAATGAGCAGTTCTTC. Protein sequence: CASSKHAGTGTYNEQFF.

This chain connects TRBV29-1 to TRBJ1-2; tentative D call: TRBD1 (5 bases). V dropped 4 bases and J dropped 7 bases, with 13 bases sitting between them. From germline, CDR1 is SQVTM and CDR2 ANQGSEA. This CDR3 comprises 12 residues. CDR3 DNA sequence: TGCAGCGTTGGGGGGGAGTGGGGTGGCTACACCTTC. It is translated as CSVGGEWGGYTF.

The rearrangement joins TRBV7-2 to TRBJ2-7, with 11 bases matching TRBD2. CDR1 and CDR2 (germline): SGHTA, FQGNSA. The junction had 12 bases not matched to a gene; V was cut back by 5 bases and J by 3 bases. The CDR3 is made up of 17 amino acids. The CDR3 nucleotides are TGTGCCAGCAGCCCTACTATCGGACTAGCGGGCAACTACGAGCAGTACTTC. Its protein is CASSPTIGLAGNYEQYF.

This clone was picked up one time. The rearrangement joins TRBV19 to TRBJ1-5; D might be TRBD1 (6 bases). CDR1 is LNHDA, CDR2 SQIVND, per germline (reference sequence). CDR3 size: 15 residues. V shed 2 bases and J shed 4 bases, with 12 bases lying between them. CDR3 sequence (DNA): TGTGCCAGTAGTATATACGGGACAACGAATCAGCCCCAGCATTTT. Protein sequence: CASSIYGTTNQPQHF. The full variable domain, its missing parts supplied by reference TRBV19 and TRBJ1-5, is DGGITQSPKYLFRKEGQNVTLSCEQNLNHDAMYWYRQDPGQGLRLIYYSQIVNDFQKGDIAEGYSVSREKKESFPLTVTSAQKNPTAFYLCASSIYGTTNQPQHFGDGTRLSIL.

The rearrangement joins TRBV19 to TRBJ2-5, with a tentative D call TRBD1 (5 bases). Germline CDR1 LNHDA, CDR2 SQIVND (reference sequence). The CDR3 has 15 amino acids. V lost 6 bases and J lost 2, with 16 bases in between. The CDR3 DNA sequence: TGTGCCAGTAGCCAGAACAGGTTGTCTCAAGAGACCCAGTACTTC. This sequence encodes CASSQNRLSQETQYF.

The chain carries TRBV11-2 and TRBJ2-7; D gene unclear. Germline CDR1 SGHAT, CDR2 FQNNGV. V lost 5 bases and J lost 3, with 11 bases in between. The CDR3 length is 13 residues. The CDR3, as DNA: TGTGCCAGCAGCCCCACACCACACTACGAGCAGTACTTC. It yields the protein CASSPTPHYEQYF.